This TCR beta chain was recorded in a study of T cells in Graves' hyperthyroidism and ophthalmopathy. General study results and limits: Progression to ophthalmopathy was predicted a median of roughly 6.6 months early.

Between the trimmed V and J ends, which lost 3 bases and 8 bases, there was a span of 13 bases. The CDR3 sequence is 13 residues long. This clonotype was recorded many times. Its antigen is still unknown. RNA transcripts were the template for amplifying TCR beta CDR3 regions. Carried out on the TCR CDR3, a first-round RT-PCR used the HTBI primer set. TCRdb redid the calling of the multiplex PCR reads with MiXCR, one entry per CDR3 protein. The sample holds approximately 510,000 distinct CDR3 sequences, about 20% seen once. V usage is TRBV12-3 or TRBV12-4 and J usage is TRBJ1-2; D unresolved. The material sequenced was blood. The TCR was taken from a man between 18 and 35 years old with Graves' hyperthyroidism. The CDR3 DNA reads TGTGCCAGCAGTTTGGCGGGGTTTCGGGGCTACACCTTC. It is translated as CASSLAGFRGYTF.